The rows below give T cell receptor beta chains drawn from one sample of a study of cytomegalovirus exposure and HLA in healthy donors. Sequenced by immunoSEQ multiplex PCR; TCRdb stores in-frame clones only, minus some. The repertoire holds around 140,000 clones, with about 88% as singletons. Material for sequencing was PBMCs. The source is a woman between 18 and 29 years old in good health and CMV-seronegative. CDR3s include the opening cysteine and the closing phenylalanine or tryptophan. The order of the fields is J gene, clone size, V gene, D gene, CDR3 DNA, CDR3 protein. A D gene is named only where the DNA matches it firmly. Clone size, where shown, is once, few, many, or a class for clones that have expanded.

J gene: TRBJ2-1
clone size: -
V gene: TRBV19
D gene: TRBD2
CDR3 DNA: TGTGCCAGTAGTAGCCGACTAGCTTTCAGCTACAATGAGCAGTTCTTC
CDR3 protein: CASSSRLAFSYNEQFF

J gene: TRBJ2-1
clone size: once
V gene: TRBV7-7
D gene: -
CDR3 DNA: TGTGCCAGCAGCCAATCGGGACACTACAATGAGCAGTTCTTC
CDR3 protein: CASSQSGHYNEQFF

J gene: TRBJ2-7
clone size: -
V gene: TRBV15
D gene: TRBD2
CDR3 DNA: TGTGCCACCAGCAGAGATCTAGCGGGGTACGAGCAGTACTTC
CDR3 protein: CATSRDLAGYEQYF

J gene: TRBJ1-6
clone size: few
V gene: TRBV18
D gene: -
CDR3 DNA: TGTGCCAGCTCATCTGGCCGGGTCGAAAATTCACCCCTCCACTTT
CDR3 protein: CASSSGRVENSPLHF

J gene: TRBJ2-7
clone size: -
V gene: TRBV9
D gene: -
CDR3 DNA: TGTGCCAGCAGCCCCCCGGAAGGACACGGTCAAGGGTACCACGAGCAGTACTTC
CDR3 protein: CASSPPEGHGQGYHEQYF

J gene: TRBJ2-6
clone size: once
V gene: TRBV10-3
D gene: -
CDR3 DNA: TGTGCCATCAGTGCTACCTCTGGGGCCAACGTCCTGACTTTC
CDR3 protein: CAISATSGANVLTF

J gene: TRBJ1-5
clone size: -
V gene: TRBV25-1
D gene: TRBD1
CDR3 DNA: TGTGCCAGCAGTGGATCAGGGACAGCTCCCAATCAGCCCCAGCATTTT
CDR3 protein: CASSGSGTAPNQPQHF

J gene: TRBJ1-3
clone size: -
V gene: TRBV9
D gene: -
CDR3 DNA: TGTGCCAGCAGCTCGCCGCGGGGCAGGGTCTCTGGAAACACCATATATTTT
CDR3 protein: CASSSPRGRVSGNTIYF

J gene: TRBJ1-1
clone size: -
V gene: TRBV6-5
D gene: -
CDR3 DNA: TGTGCCAGCAGCCGTGGGGGGGGCGCGAACACTGAAGCTTTCTTT
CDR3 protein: CASSRGGGANTEAFF

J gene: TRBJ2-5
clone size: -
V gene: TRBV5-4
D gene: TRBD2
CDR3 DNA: TGTGCCATAGGACTAGCGGGGGGTTATGAGTACTTC
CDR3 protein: CAIGLAGGYEYF

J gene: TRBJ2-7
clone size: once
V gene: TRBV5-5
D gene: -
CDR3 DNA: TGTGCCAGCAGCCCATCGACAGGACTCTCCTACGAGCAGTACTTC
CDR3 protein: CASSPSTGLSYEQYF

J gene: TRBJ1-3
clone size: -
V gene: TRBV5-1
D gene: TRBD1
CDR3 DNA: TGCGCCAGCAGCCTAGGGACAGGCCCGAACTCTGGAAACACCATATATTTT
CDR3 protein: CASSLGTGPNSGNTIYF

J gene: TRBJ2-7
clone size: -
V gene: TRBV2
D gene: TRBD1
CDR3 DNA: TGTGCCAGCAGTGGAGACAGGGACAAGTGGTACGAGCAGTACTTC
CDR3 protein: CASSGDRDKWYEQYF

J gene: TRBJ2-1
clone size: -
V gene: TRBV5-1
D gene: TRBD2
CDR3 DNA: TGCGCCAGCAGCCGAGGTATTCTAGCGGGGGTAACCCCCCCCAATGAGCAGTTCTTC
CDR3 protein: CASSRGILAGVTPPNEQFF

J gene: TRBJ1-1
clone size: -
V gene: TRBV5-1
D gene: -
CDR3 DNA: TGCGCCAGCAGCCCTAGACAGGTTATGAACACTGAAGCTTTCTTT
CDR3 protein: CASSPRQVMNTEAFF

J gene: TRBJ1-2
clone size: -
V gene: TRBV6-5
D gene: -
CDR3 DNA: TGTGCCAGCAGTTTCTCAGGATCGGGTGGCTACACCTTC
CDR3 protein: CASSFSGSGGYTF

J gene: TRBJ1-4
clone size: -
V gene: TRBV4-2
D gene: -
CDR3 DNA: TGTGCCAGCAGCCAAGTGGACAGCTTCACAACTAATGAAAAACTGTTTTTT
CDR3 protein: CASSQVDSFTTNEKLFF

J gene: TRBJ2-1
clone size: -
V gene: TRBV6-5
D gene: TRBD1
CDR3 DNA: TGTGCCAGCACCTCAAACAGGGGCTCCTACAATGAGCAGTTCTTC
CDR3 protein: CASTSNRGSYNEQFF

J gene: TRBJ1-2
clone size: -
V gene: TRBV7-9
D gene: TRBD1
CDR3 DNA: TGTGCCAGCAGCCCTCGCTCGGGACAGAACTATGGCTACACCTTC
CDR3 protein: CASSPRSGQNYGYTF

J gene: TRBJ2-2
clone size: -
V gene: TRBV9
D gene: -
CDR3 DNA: TGTGCCAGCAGTGCCCAGGTTTCCTTATATGGCGGGGAGCTGTTTTTT
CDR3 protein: CASSAQVSLYGGELFF

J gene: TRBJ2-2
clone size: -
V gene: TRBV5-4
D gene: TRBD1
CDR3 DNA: TGTGCCAGCAGCCCTCTTACAGGGGCGGTCACCGGGGAGCTGTTTTTT
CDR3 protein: CASSPLTGAVTGELFF

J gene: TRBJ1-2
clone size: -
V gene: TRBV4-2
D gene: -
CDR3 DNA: TGTGCCAGCAGCCAAGATCCGGACACCTATGGCTACACCTTC
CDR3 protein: CASSQDPDTYGYTF

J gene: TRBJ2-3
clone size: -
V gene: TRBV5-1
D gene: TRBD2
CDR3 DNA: TGCGCCAGCAGCTTGCGCGGGGGGACCACAGATACGCAGTATTTT
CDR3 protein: CASSLRGGTTDTQYF

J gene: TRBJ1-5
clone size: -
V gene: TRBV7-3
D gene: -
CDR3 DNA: TGTGCCTCCAGCGATGGGAGGGACCAGCCCCAGCATTTT
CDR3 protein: CASSDGRDQPQHF

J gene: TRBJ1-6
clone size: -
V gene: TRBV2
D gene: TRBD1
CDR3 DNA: TGTGCCAGCAGCGGGACAGTGAATTCACCCCTCCACTTT
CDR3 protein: CASSGTVNSPLHF

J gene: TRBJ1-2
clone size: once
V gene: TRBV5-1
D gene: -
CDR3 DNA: TGCGCCAGCAGCTTACAACAGGGTGCTAACTATGGCTACACCTTC
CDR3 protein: CASSLQQGANYGYTF

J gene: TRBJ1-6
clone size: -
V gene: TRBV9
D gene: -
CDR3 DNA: TGTGCCAGCTCCGGAGGGATCTCCTATAATTCACCCCTCCACTTT
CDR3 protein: CASSGGISYNSPLHF

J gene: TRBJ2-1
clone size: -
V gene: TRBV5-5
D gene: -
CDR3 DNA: TGTGCCAGCAGCTTTTCAGGGGTTGGTGGATTTGAGCAGTTCTTC
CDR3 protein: CASSFSGVGGFEQFF

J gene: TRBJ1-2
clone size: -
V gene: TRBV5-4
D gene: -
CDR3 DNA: TGTGCCAGCAAGAGGTCGGGAGGCAGAGCTAACTATGGCTACACCTTC
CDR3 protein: CASKRSGGRANYGYTF

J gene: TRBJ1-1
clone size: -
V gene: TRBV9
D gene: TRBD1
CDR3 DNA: TGTGCCAGCAGCGTAGAAACAGGGGAGAACACTGAAGCTTTCTTT
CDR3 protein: CASSVETGENTEAFF

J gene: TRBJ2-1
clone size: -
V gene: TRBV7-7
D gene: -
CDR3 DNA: TGTGCCAGCAGCTTAGGTCTTCCCGGCTCCTACAATGAGCAGTTCTTC
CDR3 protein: CASSLGLPGSYNEQFF

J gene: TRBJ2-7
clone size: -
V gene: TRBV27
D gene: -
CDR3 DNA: TGTGCCAGCAGTTTTAGTCTCTTAAATGCCTTAGCGAACGAGCAGTACTTC
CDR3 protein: CASSFSLLNALANEQYF

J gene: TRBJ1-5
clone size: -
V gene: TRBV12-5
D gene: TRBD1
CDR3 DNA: TGTGCTAGTGGTTTGGCCGGGACAGGGGAGCAGCCCCAGCATTTT
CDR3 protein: CASGLAGTGEQPQHF